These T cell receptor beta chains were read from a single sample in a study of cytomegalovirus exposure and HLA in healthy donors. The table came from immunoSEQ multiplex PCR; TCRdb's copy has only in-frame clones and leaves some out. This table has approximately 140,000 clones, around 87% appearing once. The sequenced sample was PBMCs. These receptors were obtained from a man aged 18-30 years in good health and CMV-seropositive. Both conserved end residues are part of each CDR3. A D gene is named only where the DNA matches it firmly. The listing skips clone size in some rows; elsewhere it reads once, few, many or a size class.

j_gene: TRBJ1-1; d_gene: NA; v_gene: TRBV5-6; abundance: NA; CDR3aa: CASSLRGMEAFF; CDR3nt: TGTGCCAGCAGCTTGCGGGGGATGGAAGCTTTCTTT
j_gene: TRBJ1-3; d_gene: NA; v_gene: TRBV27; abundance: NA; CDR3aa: CASSLTGFGNTIYF; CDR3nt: TGTGCCAGCAGTTTGACAGGTTTTGGAAACACCATATATTTT
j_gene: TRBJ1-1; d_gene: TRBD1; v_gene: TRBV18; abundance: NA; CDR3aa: CASSPLRGQGDTEAFF; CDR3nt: TGTGCCAGCTCACCTCTAAGGGGACAGGGGGACACTGAAGCTTTCTTT
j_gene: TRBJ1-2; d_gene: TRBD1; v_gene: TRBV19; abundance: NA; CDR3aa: CASSPDRVAGYTF; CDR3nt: TGTGCCAGTAGTCCGGACAGGGTCGCGGGCTACACCTTC
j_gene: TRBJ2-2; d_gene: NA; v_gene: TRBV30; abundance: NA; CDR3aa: CAWSAAGELFF; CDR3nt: TGTGCCTGGAGTGCGGCCGGGGAGCTGTTTTTT
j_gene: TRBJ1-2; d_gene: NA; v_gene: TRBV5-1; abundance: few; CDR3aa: CASSDGSGYTF; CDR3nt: TGCGCCAGCAGCGACGGGAGTGGCTACACCTTC
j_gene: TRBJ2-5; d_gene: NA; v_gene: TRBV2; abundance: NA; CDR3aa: CASSEDNWGFIGTQYF; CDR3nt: TGTGCCAGCAGTGAAGACAATTGGGGCTTCATCGGGACCCAGTACTTC
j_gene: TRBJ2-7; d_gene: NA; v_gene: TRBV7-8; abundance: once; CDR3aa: CASSRLEGLGSYEQYF; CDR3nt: TGTGCCAGCAGCCGACTAGAAGGACTGGGATCCTACGAGCAGTACTTC
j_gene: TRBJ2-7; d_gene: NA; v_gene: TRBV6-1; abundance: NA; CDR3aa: CASSEEGRGRDFAYEQYF; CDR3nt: TGTGCCAGCAGTGAAGAAGGTAGAGGCAGGGACTTCGCCTACGAGCAGTACTTC
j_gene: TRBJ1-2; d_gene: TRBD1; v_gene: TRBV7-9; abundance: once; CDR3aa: CASSTSTGSYGYTF; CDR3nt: TGTGCCAGCAGCACGTCGACAGGGAGCTATGGCTACACCTTC
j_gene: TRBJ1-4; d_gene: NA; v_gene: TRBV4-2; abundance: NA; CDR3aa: CASSGRRDTRPPAANEKLFF; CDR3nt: TGTGCCAGCTCAGGACGACGGGACACGCGACCTCCAGCAGCTAATGAAAAACTGTTTTTT
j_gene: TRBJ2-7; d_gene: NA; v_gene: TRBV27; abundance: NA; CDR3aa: CASRHQISLGRDYEQYF; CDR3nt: TGTGCCAGCAGGCACCAAATTTCCTTAGGGAGAGACTACGAGCAGTACTTC
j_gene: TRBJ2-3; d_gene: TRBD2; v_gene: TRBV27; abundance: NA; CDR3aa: CASSFRRGGTDTQYF; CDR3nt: TGTGCCAGCAGTTTTCGGCGGGGGGGCACAGATACGCAGTATTTT